The clone carrying this T cell receptor beta chain was seen a few times. The source of the sample is a study of T cells after yellow fever vaccination. TCR cDNA was made by 5'RACE template switching, adding a universal primer site and UMIs. TCRdb reanalysed the 5' RACE reads using MiXCR and keeps one entry per CDR3 protein. This sample has a few hundred thousand distinct CDR3 sequences; approximately 8% occur once, and the top ten carry 17%. The CDR3 is 13 amino acids. V lost 5 bases and J lost 7; bases outside the gene matches: 9. Germline CDR1 reads DFQATT; CDR2 reads SNEGSKA (reference sequence). The sequenced sample was PBMCs, obtained 35 to 50 days after the first yellow fever vaccination. The origin of this receptor is a man between 18 and 29 years old who received the YFV17D yellow fever vaccine. The rearrangement joins TRBV20-1 to TRBJ1-2, with TRBD1 identical over 8 bases. The CDR3 DNA reads TGCAGTGCTTCAGAGACAGGGGCAAGTGGCTACACCTTC. It encodes CSASETGASGYTF.